A selection of T cell receptor beta chains follows, all from one sample in a study of blood T cell repertoires in COVID-19. Data came from immunoSEQ multiplex PCR; TCRdb stores just in-frame clones and leaves some out. The sample contains 140,000 to 150,000 clones, roughly three quarters of which appear only once. Sequencing was performed on PBMCs or T cells enriched from blood (not recorded which). Receptor source: a woman aged 45-65 years who had recovered from COVID-19. The CDR3 runs from the conserved cysteine through the conserved F or W. Fields, in order: clone size, V gene, D gene, J gene, CDR3 protein, CDR3 DNA. A D gene is named only where the DNA matches it firmly. Expanded clones get a size class; other rows say once, few or many, or leave the size out.

abundance: .; v_gene: TRBV7-8; d_gene: .; j_gene: TRBJ1-2; CDR3aa: CASSLFREDGYTF; CDR3nt: TGTGCCAGCAGCTTGTTCAGGGAAGATGGCTACACCTTC
abundance: .; v_gene: TRBV5-1; d_gene: TRBD1; j_gene: TRBJ1-6; CDR3aa: CASSSYLQGENSPLHF; CDR3nt: TGCGCCAGCAGCTCGTATTTACAGGGGGAAAATTCACCCCTCCACTTT
abundance: .; v_gene: TRBV19; d_gene: TRBD1; j_gene: TRBJ1-1; CDR3aa: CASCPRTGGVGSTEAFF; CDR3nt: TGTGCCAGTTGCCCCCGGACAGGGGGCGTCGGGAGCACTGAAGCTTTCTTT
abundance: .; v_gene: TRBV4-1; d_gene: .; j_gene: TRBJ1-4; CDR3aa: CASSPTAPEANEKLFF; CDR3nt: TGCGCCAGCAGCCCAACCGCCCCGGAGGCTAATGAAAAACTGTTTTTT
abundance: .; v_gene: TRBV18; d_gene: TRBD1; j_gene: TRBJ2-7; CDR3aa: CASSPGTGPYEQYF; CDR3nt: TGTGCCAGCTCGCCCGGGACAGGGCCCTACGAGCAGTACTTC
abundance: .; v_gene: TRBV7-3; d_gene: .; j_gene: TRBJ2-1; CDR3aa: CASSLMPQGLGNEQFF; CDR3nt: TGTGCCAGCAGCTTAATGCCCCAGGGGTTGGGTAATGAGCAGTTCTTC
abundance: .; v_gene: TRBV7-8; d_gene: TRBD2; j_gene: TRBJ2-3; CDR3aa: CASTSPAGTDTQYF; CDR3nt: TGTGCCAGCACCAGCCCAGCGGGGACAGATACGCAGTATTTT
abundance: .; v_gene: TRBV29-1; d_gene: .; j_gene: TRBJ2-1; CDR3aa: CSVVGQYNEQFF; CDR3nt: TGCAGCGTTGTAGGACAGTACAATGAGCAGTTCTTC
abundance: .; v_gene: TRBV19; d_gene: .; j_gene: TRBJ1-5; CDR3aa: CASSIDREQPQHF; CDR3nt: TGTGCCAGTAGTATAGACAGGGAACAGCCCCAGCATTTT
abundance: .; v_gene: TRBV6-1; d_gene: TRBD2; j_gene: TRBJ2-5; CDR3aa: CASSEAPPLAGAQETQYF; CDR3nt: TGTGCCAGCAGTGAAGCCCCTCCCCTAGCGGGGGCCCAAGAGACCCAGTACTTC
abundance: .; v_gene: TRBV6-5; d_gene: TRBD1; j_gene: TRBJ1-4; CDR3aa: CASSYSLGQGDEKLFF; CDR3nt: TGTGCCAGCAGTTACTCCCTGGGACAGGGTGATGAAAAACTGTTTTTT
abundance: .; v_gene: TRBV2; d_gene: TRBD2; j_gene: TRBJ2-7; CDR3aa: CASSTSGSGYEQYF; CDR3nt: TGTGCCAGCAGTACCAGCGGGAGTGGCTACGAGCAGTACTTC
abundance: .; v_gene: TRBV7-9; d_gene: TRBD1; j_gene: TRBJ1-3; CDR3aa: CASRGGVSGNTIYF; CDR3nt: TGTGCCAGCAGAGGGGGCGTCTCTGGAAACACCATATATTTT
abundance: .; v_gene: TRBV5-5; d_gene: .; j_gene: TRBJ1-2; CDR3aa: CASTLGRASYGYTF; CDR3nt: TGTGCCAGCACCTTGGGCAGAGCTAGCTATGGCTACACCTTC
abundance: .; v_gene: TRBV4-2; d_gene: TRBD1; j_gene: TRBJ1-1; CDR3aa: CASRGGTGGGKAEAFF; CDR3nt: TGTGCCAGCCGGGGCGGGACAGGGGGGGGAAAGGCTGAAGCTTTCTTT
abundance: once; v_gene: TRBV28; d_gene: .; j_gene: TRBJ1-2; CDR3aa: CASSLSHTGSYGYTF; CDR3nt: TGTGCCAGCAGTTTATCGCATACAGGGAGCTATGGCTACACCTTC
abundance: once; v_gene: TRBV28; d_gene: TRBD1; j_gene: TRBJ1-2; CDR3aa: CASQTGADYGYTF; CDR3nt: TGTGCCAGTCAGACAGGGGCGGACTATGGCTACACCTTC
abundance: .; v_gene: TRBV12-3/TRBV12-4; d_gene: .; j_gene: TRBJ1-5; CDR3aa: CASSPLPQPQHF; CDR3nt: TGTGCCAGCAGTCCACTACCCCAGCCCCAGCATTTT
abundance: .; v_gene: TRBV9; d_gene: .; j_gene: TRBJ2-7; CDR3aa: CASSVAPIRDSYEQYF; CDR3nt: TGTGCCAGCAGCGTAGCCCCAATCCGGGACTCCTACGAGCAGTACTTC
abundance: .; v_gene: TRBV5-5; d_gene: TRBD1; j_gene: TRBJ1-6; CDR3aa: CASRRYRGPNSPLHF; CDR3nt: TGTGCCAGCAGACGATACAGGGGGCCTAATTCACCCCTCCACTTT